The 24 T cell receptor beta chains below come from one sample, sequenced in a study of spatial heterogeneity in lung cancer. Overall study findings and caveats: Tumoral mutation counts were tracked by counts of expanded intratumoral alpha and beta TCRs.

TCRdb re-called the 5' RACE reads through MiXCR, storing one row per CDR3 protein. The sample gives more than 10,000 distinct CDR3 sequences, under 6.5% of which show up once; 36% is in the top ten. Their antigens are not known. Time point reported: sample taken at primary tumor resection. Sequenced here: lung tumor tissue, sampled at surgery. These receptors were obtained from a male donor with early-stage non-small cell lung cancer.

This sequence joins TRBV20-1 and TRBJ2-5; 9 bases are shared with TRBD2. The germline gives CDR1 DFQATT, CDR2 SNEGSKA (reference sequence). Unmatched junction bases numbered 10, after V lost 4 bases and J lost 4 bases. The CDR3 spans 15 residues. CDR3 DNA sequence: TGCAGTGCTAACCCCCTGCGGGGGGGCCCAGAGACCCAGTACTTC. Amino acid sequence: CSANPLRGGPETQYF.

This clonotype was detected ten times or more. The chain joins TRBV5-4 to TRBJ2-7; no definite D call. Germline lookup yields CDR1 SGHNT and CDR2 YYREEE (reference sequence). The CDR3 extends over 12 amino acids. V was clipped by 5 bases and J by 5 bases, with 11 bases between them. The CDR3 DNA follows: TGTGCCAGCAGACCCGGTACGGACGAGCAGTACGTC. It encodes CASRPGTDEQYV.

In its sample, this clonotype was seen many times. The junction differs from germline at one of its ends, possibly a read error. The chain recombines TRBV2 with TRBJ2-1; perhaps D is TRBD1 or TRBD2 (5 bases each). Per germline, CDR1 SNHLY and CDR2 FYNNEI. The CDR3 is made up of 14 amino acids. The CDR3 protein is CASSEDGTTWLGVF. The DNA for the CDR3 is TGTGCCAGCAGTGAAGATGGTACTACCTGGTTGGGGGTCTTC.

The sample holds many counts of this clonotype. The chain uses TRBV6-2 or TRBV6-3 and TRBJ2-1; possibly TRBD2 for D (5 bases). CDR3 length: 15 amino acids. From germline, CDR1 is MNHEY and CDR2 SVGEGT. V was clipped by 2 bases and J by 2 bases, with 10 bases between them. As DNA, the CDR3 is TGTGCCAGCAGTTACGAGGGCGGGCCCTACAATGAGCAGTTCTTC. This sequence encodes CASSYEGGPYNEQFF.

This rearrangement joins TRBV12-5 to TRBJ1-3; D remains unclear. The CDR3 covers 14 residues. V lost 6 bases and J 0 bases, leaving 9 bases between the germline ends. The germline V gene has CDR1 LGHNT and CDR2 FRNRAP. This CDR3 reads CASGSGNSGNTIYF. The CDR3 DNA sequence: TGTGCTAGTGGGTCAGGAAACTCTGGAAACACCATATATTTT.

This clonotype came up many times. The chain has TRBV11-1 and TRBJ2-1, with 9 bases aligning to TRBD2. J gave up 10 bases and V 1 base, and 5 bases lay outside the gene matches. Germline V gene lookup returns CDR1 SGHAT and CDR2 FQDESV (reference sequence). The CDR3 consists of 14 residues. This CDR3 reads CASSLGLAAGEQFF. The CDR3 DNA follows: TGTGCCAGCAGCTTAGGACTAGCGGCTGGCGAGCAGTTCTTC.

This clonotype was seen many times. The chain has TRBV12-3 or TRBV12-4 and TRBJ2-1, with D perhaps TRBD1 (5 bases). The CDR3 has 12 amino acids. The ends were cut back, 5 bases at V and 7 bases at J, with 9 bases in the middle. CDR3: CASSRRVNEQFF. Written as DNA, the CDR3 is TGTGCCAGCAGTCGCAGGGTTAATGAGCAGTTCTTC.

CDR3 loop: CASSYGRGSPSYEQYV. CDR3 nucleotides: TGTGCCAGCAGTTACGGTAGGGGTTCTCCCTCCTACGAGCAGTACGTC. The V gene is TRBV6-2 or TRBV6-3, the J gene TRBJ2-7; tentatively, D is TRBD1 (5 bases). The CDR3 spans 16 residues. Germline lookup yields CDR1 MNHEY and CDR2 SVGEGT. V was trimmed by 2 bases and J by 0 bases, leaving 14 bases between them.

This clonotype was found many times. The V and J genes are TRBV20-1 and TRBJ1-4; D is ambiguous. Trimming cost V 0 bases and J 8 bases, with 10 bases left between them. This CDR3 has 13 amino acids. Germline CDR1 and CDR2: DFQATT and SNEGSKA (reference sequence). The CDR3 loop is CSARDPGKEKLFF. Here the CDR3 DNA reads TGCAGTGCTAGAGACCCGGGCAAAGAAAAACTGTTTTTT.

V gene TRBV20-1 combines with J gene TRBJ2-3; D not certain. The CDR3 loop spans 13 amino acids. Germline V gene lookup returns CDR1 DFQATT and CDR2 SNEGSKA (reference sequence). Trimming removed 5 bases at V and 1 base at J, with 10 bases between. The chain's CDR3 is CSASKLGTDTQYF. The CDR3 DNA follows: TGCAGTGCTTCGAAACTGGGCACAGATACGCAGTATTTT.

This clonotype was counted ten times or more. The chain joins TRBV12-3 or TRBV12-4 to TRBJ2-1, with 11 bases matching TRBD1. The CDR3 is 15 amino acids. Trimming removed 5 bases from V and 9 bases from J; junction bases left unmatched: 9. CDR3 DNA: TGTGCCAGCAGTAGGGGACAGGGGGTCATGGGTGAGCAGTTCTTC. Translation: CASSRGQGVMGEQFF.

There are many counts of this clonotype. The V and J genes are TRBV6-2 or TRBV6-3 and TRBJ2-3, with 7 bases lining up with TRBD2. The V gene's germline CDR1 is MNHEY and CDR2 SVGEGT. There are 16 residues in the CDR3. V dropped 6 bases and J dropped 1; count of bases not matched to a gene: 10. The CDR3 loop reads CASRPSGEGGTDTQYF. The CDR3 DNA is TGTGCCAGCAGGCCAAGCGGGGAAGGTGGCACAGATACGCAGTATTTT.

In its sample, this clonotype was seen many times. The chain carries TRBV29-1 and TRBJ2-3; possibly TRBD1 or TRBD2 for D (5 bases each). The V end lost 6 bases, the J end lost 2 bases, and 21 bases lay between the germline ends. The CDR3 is 16 amino acids. Looked up from germline, CDR1 is SQVTM and CDR2 is ANQGSEA. CDR3 in DNA: TGCAGCGTCCCCGGCAGCCCAGGGAGCCTCACAGATACGCAGTATTTT. Residues: CSVPGSPGSLTDTQYF.

This clonotype showed up many times. This rearrangement joins TRBV20-1 to TRBJ2-3, with TRBD2 matching over 12 bases. Germline V gene sequence: CDR1 DFQATT, CDR2 SNEGSKA (reference sequence). This CDR3 is 17 amino acids long. The V segment lost 0 bases and the J segment 1 base; nucleotides outside the gene matches: 5. CDR3 residues: CSARDFRLAGGTDTQYF. Here the CDR3 DNA reads TGCAGTGCTAGAGATTTTCGACTAGCGGGGGGCACAGATACGCAGTATTTT.

This clonotype showed up many times. V is TRBV5-8 and J is TRBJ1-3; 7 bases map to TRBD1. The V segment lost 1 base and the J segment 0 bases; nucleotides outside the gene matches: 4. The CDR3 is 16 residues long. The germline V gene encodes CDR1 SGHTS and CDR2 YDEGEE. The CDR3 bases are TGTGCCAGCAGCTTGAGGGGACAGATCTCTGGAAACACCATATATTTT. It translates to CASSLRGQISGNTIYF.

This clonotype was recorded at least ten times. This chain connects TRBV21-1 to TRBJ2-2; the table's TRBD2 call for D was not verified on the DNA. TRBV21-1 counts as a pseudogene. This CDR3 comprises 17 residues. CDR3 DNA: TGTGCCAGCACCCTAAGATTAGCGGGACAAAACACCGGGGAGCTGTTTTTT. As protein: CASTLRLAGQNTGELFF.

This clonotype was recorded at least ten times. The chain links TRBV4-3 to TRBJ2-3, with D maybe TRBD1 (6 bases). The CDR3 has 15 residues. Trimming shortened V by 0 bases and J by 3 bases, and 10 bases separated the two germline ends. Germline CDR1 and CDR2: LGHNA and YSLEER. The CDR3 DNA sequence: TGCGCCAGCAGCCAAGACAGGGGTAGGACAGATACGCAGTATTTT. Amino acid sequence: CASSQDRGRTDTQYF.

This clonotype was seen repeatedly, ten times or more. An end of the junction does not agree with germline; a read error may underlie this. V and J are TRBV28 and TRBJ1-2, with 8 nucleotides matching TRBD1. The CDR3 has 12 amino acids. Germline CDR1 and CDR2: MDHEN and SYDVKM. DNA for the CDR3: TGTGCCAGCAGTTCCCTTTGGACAGGGTCAAACTTC. It translates to CASSSLWTGSNF.

This clonotype was counted ten times or more. The J gene is TRBJ2-2, the V gene TRBV14, with D possibly TRBD2 on 6 matching bases. Germline assignment: CDR1 SGHDN and CDR2 FVKESK. CDR3 length: 17 amino acids. Trimming removed 4 bases at V and 4 bases at J, with 19 bases between. The CDR3 is CASSLSAWRDGTGELFF. The CDR3 DNA reads TGTGCCAGCAGCCTCTCAGCGTGGCGGGATGGCACCGGGGAGCTGTTTTTT. Based on the CDR3 plus reference TRBV14 and TRBJ2-2, the full variable domain is EAGVTQFPSHSVIEKGQTVTLRCDPISGHDNLYWYRRVMGKEIKFLLHFVKESKQDESGMPNNRFLAERTGGTYSTLKVQPAELEDSGVYFCASSLSAWRDGTGELFFGEGSRLTVL.

This rearrangement joins TRBV12-3 or TRBV12-4 to TRBJ1-1; TRBD1 matches 9 bases. The CDR3 spans 14 residues. V gave up 7 bases and J gave up 6 bases; unmatched junction bases: 9. The CDR3 spells CASITGTGSSEAFF. CDR3 DNA: TGTGCCAGCATTACCGGGACAGGGTCTTCTGAAGCTTTCTTT.

This clonotype was observed many times. This chain links TRBV2 with TRBJ2-7; a weak D match, TRBD2 (5 bases). CDR1 SNHLY and CDR2 FYNNEI come from the germline V gene. V lost 2 bases to trimming and J lost 7 bases, with 12 bases between them. CDR3 size: 13 residues. The CDR3 is CASSENGSREQYF. CDR3 coding DNA: TGTGCCAGCAGTGAAAATGGGAGTCGGGAGCAGTACTTC.

This clonotype was counted many times. This chain uses TRBV7-2 with TRBJ2-4; no definite D call. CDR3 length equals 14 residues. Between the trimmed V and J ends, which lost 1 base and 2 bases, there was a span of 6 bases. CDR1 is SGHTA, CDR2 FQGNSA, per germline. The CDR3 sequence is CASSLGGPKNIQYF. Here the CDR3 DNA reads TGTGCCAGCAGCTTAGGAGGTCCCAAAAACATTCAGTACTTC.

This clonotype was detected ten times or more. The rearrangement joins TRBV19 to TRBJ1-2; no clear D. Germline V gene data show CDR1 as LNHDA and CDR2 as SQIVND (reference sequence). Deletions cut 10 bases from V and 3 bases from J, with 15 bases between. The CDR3 covers 13 residues. CDR3 sequence: CATLPGDYYGYTF. The CDR3 DNA sequence: TGTGCCACCTTACCGGGAGATTACTATGGCTACACCTTC.

This clonotype was recorded at least ten times. This chain joins TRBV4-2 and TRBJ2-4; D not resolved. This CDR3 contains 17 residues. Germline lookup yields CDR1 LGHNA and CDR2 YNFKEQ. The V gene lost 1 base and the J gene lost 2 bases, with 15 bases spanning the gap. The CDR3 coding sequence is TGTGCCAGCAGCCAAGCGGGCGCAATCTCTCCCAAAAACATTCAGTACTTC. As protein: CASSQAGAISPKNIQYF.